A selection of T cell receptor beta chains follows, all from one sample in a study of technical replicates of blood from several donors. Repertoires were generated with immunoSEQ multiplex PCR, while TCRdb's copy carries only in-frame clones and drops some. The sample has around 65,000 clones, approximately 86% seen once; the top ten hold around 5.1%. Sequencing was carried out using PBMCs. The receptors were sampled from a human donor in good health. Some clones in this sample may be carry-over from other donors' samples. Each CDR3 is given with its conserved first and last residue. Each record gives: CDR3 protein, J gene, V gene.

cdr3_aa: CASSPYNSPLHF
j_call: TRBJ1-6
v_call: TRBV6-5

cdr3_aa: CASSQDTTGSSYNSPLHF
j_call: TRBJ1-6
v_call: TRBV4-2

cdr3_aa: CASSQEVAGLTDTQYF
j_call: TRBJ2-3
v_call: TRBV4-3

cdr3_aa: CASSPTGGTTDTQYF
j_call: TRBJ2-3
v_call: TRBV5-4

cdr3_aa: CAISDLRTANTEAFF
j_call: TRBJ1-1
v_call: TRBV10-3

cdr3_aa: CASSENGRTDTQYF
j_call: TRBJ2-3
v_call: TRBV2

cdr3_aa: CASSLTGLKTGELFF
j_call: TRBJ2-2
v_call: TRBV6-5

cdr3_aa: CASSLANEQFF
j_call: TRBJ2-1
v_call: TRBV2

cdr3_aa: CASSPLYGYTF
j_call: TRBJ1-2
v_call: TRBV6-1

cdr3_aa: CASSEEGSTEAFF
j_call: TRBJ1-1
v_call: TRBV2

cdr3_aa: CASSLETSGFNEQFF
j_call: TRBJ2-1
v_call: TRBV11-3

cdr3_aa: CASSYRDRTYEQYF
j_call: TRBJ2-7
v_call: TRBV6-6

cdr3_aa: CASSLGSGKNTDTQYF
j_call: TRBJ2-3
v_call: TRBV7-6

cdr3_aa: CSVASGGHNEQFF
j_call: TRBJ2-1
v_call: TRBV29-1

cdr3_aa: CASSSGLAGDTQYF
j_call: TRBJ2-3
v_call: TRBV5-1

cdr3_aa: CASNPLGLAGGPPEFF
j_call: TRBJ2-1
v_call: TRBV6-6

cdr3_aa: CASSIQGTSNEKLFF
j_call: TRBJ1-4
v_call: TRBV4-1

cdr3_aa: CASSLGGQITDTQYF
j_call: TRBJ2-3
v_call: TRBV7-9

cdr3_aa: CASRAGGSIQYF
j_call: TRBJ2-4
v_call: TRBV19

cdr3_aa: CASSLDSIGNEQFF
j_call: TRBJ2-1
v_call: TRBV5-6

cdr3_aa: CASSQGQLNSPLHF
j_call: TRBJ1-6
v_call: TRBV14

cdr3_aa: CASSSRQGLGYTF
j_call: TRBJ1-2
v_call: TRBV27